One sample yielded the 21 T cell receptor beta chains listed below, sequenced in a study of T-cell reconstitution after alpha-beta-depleted transplantation in children. Preparation of the TCRbeta library involved a method that used unique molecular identifiers. MiXCR, run by TCRdb on the PCR reads, gives a single entry per CDR3 protein. This sample carries under 60,000 distinct CDR3 sequences, over 4.5% of them seen once, and the ten largest clones take around 31%. The sequenced sample was PBMCs, mostly from graft donor cells, obtained 60 days after TCRalphabeta/CD19-depleted stem cell transplant. These TCRs come from a female patient aged 2 to 10 who had a stem cell transplant for aplastic anemia, so the T cells may come from the graft donor.

In this sample, this clonotype turned up many times. This chain connects TRBV5-1 to TRBJ2-5, with 8 nucleotides matching TRBD2. V lost 0 bases and J lost 6; bases outside the gene matches: 13. Looked up from germline, CDR1 is SGHRS and CDR2 is YFSETQ. This CDR3 contains 17 residues. The CDR3 sequence: CASSLEIAGRVWQTQYF. CDR3 sequence (DNA): TGCGCCAGCAGCTTGGAGATAGCGGGACGGGTGTGGCAGACCCAGTACTTC.

The V call is TRBV5-1, the J call TRBJ1-1; D is possibly TRBD1 (5 bases). The CDR3 is 18 residues long. In germline, CDR1 is SGHRS, CDR2 YFSETQ. The V and J ends lost 0 bases and 0 bases respectively, with 18 bases between them. The CDR3 coding sequence is TGCGCCAGCAGCTTGGCAAATCCACCTCGGGGGATGAACACTGAAGCTTTCTTT. Translated: CASSLANPPRGMNTEAFF.

In this sample, this clonotype turned up many times. The junction differs from germline at one of its ends, possibly a read error. The chain combines TRBV4-1 with TRBJ2-1; D possibly corresponds to TRBD2 (5 bases). In germline, CDR1 is MGHRA, CDR2 YSYEKL. CDR3 size: 13 residues. This CDR3 is CASSQVQLEAMRF. CDR3 in DNA: TGCGCCAGCAGCCAAGTCCAATTGGAGGCTATGAGATTC.

This clonotype was seen a few times. This chain uses TRBV12-3 or TRBV12-4 with TRBJ2-5; D is tentatively TRBD1 or TRBD2 (6 bases each). Deletions cut 6 bases from V and 2 bases from J, with 16 bases between. The CDR3 length is 15 residues. The CDR3 spells CASSSWGAGQETQYF. CDR3 in DNA: TGTGCCAGCAGCTCCTGGGGGGCGGGGCAAGAGACCCAGTACTTC.

The table lists this clonotype with many counts. The chain couples TRBV11-1 to TRBJ2-1, with a weak D call TRBD2 (6 bases). The CDR3 length is 16 residues. Germline-derived CDR1 and CDR2 are SGHAT and FQDESV (reference sequence). V was shortened by 5 bases and J by 10 bases, with 24 bases between the two germline ends. The chain's CDR3 is CASSPIAAAGWEEQFF. In DNA, the CDR3 is TGTGCCAGCAGCCCTATAGCGGCCGCGGGTTGGGAGGAGCAGTTCTTC.

The sample holds many counts of this clonotype. V is TRBV28 and J is TRBJ1-1; 8 positions agree with TRBD1. The CDR3 consists of 16 residues. Germline V gives CDR1 MDHEN, CDR2 SYDVKM. With 11 bases clipped from V and 5 bases from J, the junction kept 19 bases outside the gene matches. This CDR3 is CAAAGVQGQGWTEAFF. CDR3 coding DNA: TGTGCCGCAGCAGGGGTGCAAGGACAGGGTTGGACTGAAGCTTTCTTT.

Ten or more counts support this clonotype. V and J are TRBV9 and TRBJ2-3, with 9 bases lining up with TRBD2. In germline, CDR1 is SGDLS, CDR2 YYNGEE. The CDR3 runs 17 residues. Germline trimming cut 0 bases from V and 6 bases from J; bases unmatched to any gene: 11. The CDR3 DNA reads TGTGCCAGCAGCGTAGGGGTAAGCGGGGGGCCGTGGGATACGCAGTATTTT. Protein sequence: CASSVGVSGGPWDTQYF.

The chain joins TRBV3-1 to TRBJ1-1, with 9 bases aligning to TRBD1. Germline V lookup: CDR1 LGHDT, CDR2 YNNKEL (reference sequence). The length of the CDR3 is 15 residues. V gave up 4 bases and J gave up 4 bases; unmatched junction bases: 7. The CDR3 here is CASSRPGTGSTEAFF. DNA for the CDR3: TGTGCCAGCAGCCGACCCGGGACAGGGTCCACTGAAGCTTTCTTT.

This clonotype was observed at least ten times. The V and J genes are TRBV10-3 and TRBJ2-7; D might be TRBD1 or TRBD2, each matching 6 bases. Trimming removed 5 bases at V and 6 bases at J, with 11 bases between. The CDR3 is 12 residues long. Germline lookup yields CDR1 ENHRY and CDR2 SYGVKD. CDR3: CAISRGVGEQYF. CDR3 coding DNA: TGTGCCATCAGTAGGGGGGTCGGCGAGCAGTACTTC.

The chain employs TRBV4-2 and TRBJ1-5; possibly TRBD1 for D (6 bases). Germline V lookup: CDR1 LGHNA, CDR2 YNFKEQ. CDR3 length: 15 amino acids. V was clipped by 0 bases and J by 7 bases, with 13 bases between them. Here the CDR3 DNA reads TGTGCCAGCAGCCAAGACCAAACAGGGCAACAGCCCCAGCATTTT. This sequence encodes CASSQDQTGQQPQHF.

At least ten counts were recorded for this clonotype. The gene calls are TRBV7-9 and TRBJ2-7; TRBD2 matches 14 bases. The CDR3 loop spans 16 amino acids. V shed 5 bases, J shed 4 bases, and the junction held 7 bases outside the gene matches. Germline V gene data show CDR1 as SEHNR and CDR2 as FQNEAQ (reference sequence). CDR3 DNA sequence: TGTGCCAGCAGCCAGGGACTAGCGGGAGCGGCTTACGAGCAGTACTTC. Amino acids: CASSQGLAGAAYEQYF.

CDR3 in DNA: TGTGCCAGCAGCTATGACAGGGCAGCCCAGCCCCAGCATTTT. Translated, it gives CASSYDRAAQPQHF. The chain links TRBV5-5 to TRBJ1-5; 7 nucleotides line up with TRBD1. V lost 3 bases and J lost 7; bases outside the gene matches: 7. Germline V gene sequence: CDR1 SGHKS, CDR2 YYEKEE (reference sequence). The CDR3 loop spans 14 amino acids.

This clonotype was recorded many times. This chain uses TRBV7-9 with TRBJ2-3; no reliable D call. The CDR3 covers 16 residues. Deletions cut 1 base from V and 0 bases from J, with 11 bases between. The V gene's germline CDR1 is SEHNR and CDR2 FQNEAQ (reference sequence). The CDR3 loop is CASSLGFATSTDTQYF. The CDR3 DNA reads as TGTGCCAGCAGCTTAGGGTTCGCTACTAGCACAGATACGCAGTATTTT.

The table lists this clonotype with a few counts. The rearrangement uses TRBV4-2 and TRBJ2-2; TRBD1 agrees at 7 bases. CDR3 length: 17 amino acids. The J segment lost 1 base and the V segment lost 1 base, leaving 6 bases of the junction unmatched. Germline CDR1 is LGHNA and CDR2 is YNFKEQ. CDR3 sequence: CASSQAGTERNTGELFF. The DNA for the CDR3 is TGTGCCAGCAGCCAAGCCGGGACAGAAAGGAACACCGGGGAGCTGTTTTTT.

This clonotype appeared many times. The V and J genes are TRBV7-9 and TRBJ1-6; 8 bases match TRBD1. The CDR3 totals 17 residues. The V gene end was trimmed by 6 bases and the J gene end by 12 bases; junction bases not matched to a gene: 19. CDR1 SEHNR and CDR2 FQNEAQ come from the germline V gene (reference sequence). DNA of the CDR3: TGTGCCAGCAGAGGCAGGGGGCGAGGTCATGGAAGGCAACCCCTCCACTTT. Its translation is CASRGRGRGHGRQPLHF.

This clonotype occurred a few times. V and J are TRBV3-2 and TRBJ2-7; the table's TRBD2 call for D was not verified on the DNA. TRBV3-2 has pseudogene status. The length of the CDR3 is 14 residues. The CDR3 nucleotides are TGTGCCAGCACTCTCGGGACTAGAATTTGGGAGCAGTACGTC. Amino acid sequence: CASTLGTRIWEQYV.

In this sample, this clonotype turned up a few times. J is TRBJ2-3 and V is TRBV6-2 or TRBV6-3; D is possibly TRBD2 (7 bases). Per germline, CDR1 MNHEY and CDR2 SVGEGT. CDR3 length: 13 residues. With 7 bases removed from V and 6 bases from J, the gap between germline ends came to 14 bases. Here the CDR3 DNA reads TGTGCCAGCACCTGGGGGGGGCTGGATACGCAGTATTTT. Its protein product is CASTWGGLDTQYF.

In this sample, this clonotype turned up many times. J is TRBJ1-2 and V is TRBV29-1, with D perhaps matching TRBD1 (6 bases). Germline loops: CDR1 SQVTM, CDR2 ANQGSEA. V lost 5 bases and J lost 6, with 16 bases in between. This CDR3 comprises 13 residues. DNA for the CDR3: TGCAGCGTTACCAGGCAGGGGAAGGATGGCTACACCTTC. As protein: CSVTRQGKDGYTF. The variable domain in full, with the rest retrieved from reference TRBV29-1 and TRBJ1-2, is SAVISQKPSRDICQRGTSLTIQCQVDSQVTMMFWYRQQPGQSLTLIATANQGSEATYESGFVIDKFPISRPNLTFSTLTVSNMSPEDSSIYLCSVTRQGKDGYTFGSGTRLTVV.

This clonotype has a single count. The chain uses TRBV9 and TRBJ2-3; 13 positions agree with TRBD2. The CDR3 runs 16 residues. CDR1 is SGDLS and CDR2 is YYNGEE in the germline V gene. Germline trimming cut 0 bases from V and 6 bases from J; bases unmatched to any gene: 4. CDR3 coding DNA: TGTGCCAGCAGCGTAGGGACTAGCGGGAGCATGGATACGCAGTATTTT. Translating gives CASSVGTSGSMDTQYF.

For the CDR3, the DNA is TGTGCCAGCAGCCCTTCTTCGAGCACAGATACGCAGTATTTT. This translates into CASSPSSSTDTQYF. This chain uses TRBV3-1 with TRBJ2-3; no clear D. The CDR3 sequence is 14 residues long. Germline CDR1 is LGHDT and CDR2 is YNNKEL (reference sequence). Trimming took off 4 bases at V and 0 bases at J, with 8 bases between the two ends.

There are many counts of this clonotype. This sequence joins TRBV5-5 and TRBJ1-3, with unresolved D. V lost 6 bases, J lost 0 bases, and 16 bases lay in between. The CDR3 has 16 amino acids. CDR1 SGHKS and CDR2 YYEKEE come from the germline V gene (reference sequence). CDR3 protein: CASNHDGTSSGNTIYF. The CDR3, as DNA: TGTGCCAGCAACCATGACGGAACGAGCTCTGGAAACACCATATATTTT. Full variable domain (remainder filled in from reference TRBV5-5 and TRBJ1-3): DAGVTQSPTHLIKTRGQQVTLRCSPISGHKSVSWYQQVLGQGPQFIFQYYEKEERGRGNFPDRFSARQFPNYSSELNVNALLLGDSALYLCASNHDGTSSGNTIYFGEGSWLTVV.